The clone carrying this TCR beta chain was counted many times. Its antigen is unidentified. The entry originates in a study of Graves' ophthalmopathy and Graves' hyperthyroidism. Whole-study results and caveats: Cross-validated, the 13-signature model showed 87.88%/81.08% sensitivity/specificity, and 80%/75% in the test set.

The authors amplified TCR beta CDR3 regions from RNA transcripts. Second-round multiplex PCR followed a first-round RT-PCR using HTBI primers. From the multiplex PCR reads, TCRdb called clonotypes with MiXCR, one entry per CDR3 protein. The sample yields 400,000 or so distinct CDR3 sequences, 15% seen once. Stable hyperthyroidism denotes an absence of ophthalmopathy throughout 18 months of follow-up. Other autoimmune diseases, uncontrolled infections, pregnancy or lactation ruled patients out of participation. Reliance was placed on clinical symptoms, serum thyroxine, TRAb, thyroid ultrasound and orbital computed tomography for diagnosis. The CDR3 is made up of 17 amino acids. Germline V lookup: CDR1 SGHTA, CDR2 FQGNSA. V shed 1 base and J 2 bases; nucleotides not matched to a gene: 8.

The gene calls are TRBV7-2 and TRBJ2-7; 10 bases fit TRBD2. Sequences were obtained from peripheral blood. The receptor comes from a woman between 18 and 29 years old with stable Graves' hyperthyroidism. CDR3 in amino acids: CASSLGPSGGQTYEQYF. The CDR3, as DNA: TGTGCCAGCAGCTTAGGGCCTAGCGGGGGACAAACCTACGAGCAGTACTTC. The complete variable domain, with remaining parts taken from reference TRBV7-2 and TRBJ2-7, reads GAGVSQSPSNKVTEKGKDVELRCDPISGHTALYWYRQSLGQGLEFLIYFQGNSAPDKSGLPSDRFSAERTGGSVSTLTIQRTQQEDSAVYLCASSLGPSGGQTYEQYFGPGTRLTVT.